These 2 T cell receptor beta chains share one sample of origin, sequenced in a study of T cell responses to AZD1222 COVID-19 vaccine. TCRdb's copy holds only in-frame clones and misses some; the assay was immunoSEQ multiplex PCR. The sample lists approximately 94,000 clones; approximately 89% were seen once. The sequences come from peripheral blood, collected on day 0 of MenACWY control vaccination. The receptors here all came from an adult in good health.

The chain uses TRBV2 and TRBJ2-6; D may be TRBD1 (5 bases). This CDR3 has 17 residues. The germline V gene has CDR1 SNHLY and CDR2 FYNNEI. The V end was cut by 6 bases, the J end by 0 bases, with 15 bases between. Here the CDR3 DNA reads TGTGCCAGCAGAGTCAGGGCCGCACGCTCTGGGGCCAACGTCCTGACTTTC. Translated, it gives CASRVRAARSGANVLTF.

This chain connects TRBV6-5 to TRBJ2-5; possibly TRBD1 or TRBD2 for D (6 bases each). Trimming shortened V by 4 bases and J by 9 bases, and 21 bases separated the two germline ends. Germline-derived CDR1 and CDR2 are MNHEY and SVGAGI. CDR3 size: 15 residues. The DNA of the CDR3 is TGTGCCAGCAGTTCTGGTAGAAGGGGGGTCCTGGCCCAGTACTTC. It codes for CASSSGRRGVLAQYF.